Sequencing of this T cell receptor beta chain was carried out in a study of blood T cell repertoires in COVID-19. The wider study: From the United States, Italy and Spain came samples of acute and convalescent COVID-19. Nucleic acid was either cDNA or gDNA, and it came from T cells, B-cell-depleted T cells, or PBMCs.

In the authors' methods: The authors estimated nucleated cell counts from reference gene primer amplification. Measured with immunoSEQ multiplex PCR; TCRdb has only the in-frame clones, and not every one. That table furnishes V, J and clone size, whereas the DNA furnished D and trimming. This table has over 250,000 clones, less than 90% appearing once. Trimming took 4 bases from V and 4 from J, leaving 5 bases between them. In germline, CDR1 is DFQATT, CDR2 SNEGSKA (reference sequence). CDR3 length: 11 residues. The chain joins TRBV20-1 to TRBJ1-3, with unresolved D. This receptor was identified in a man between 60 and 75 years old who had recovered from COVID-19. Material for sequencing was peripheral blood. Here the CDR3 reads CSANVGNTIYF. The CDR3 DNA follows: TGCAGTGCTAATGTAGGAAACACCATATATTTT.